This T cell receptor beta chain was profiled in a study of regulatory T cells in long-lasting Graves disease. This clonotype was observed many times. Specified time point: newly diagnosed GD, antithyroid drugs for less than 3 months. Researchers made the TCR library from RNA that was extracted from PBMCs. Building of the TCR beta libraries involved iRepertoire HTBI primers and Arm-PCR of CDR3 regions. MiXCR, run by TCRdb on the multiplex PCR reads, gives a single entry per CDR3 protein. The sample contains over 500,000 distinct CDR3 sequences, more than 15% of which appear only once. The CDR3 covers 16 residues. J lost 0 bases, V lost 4 bases, and 7 bases had no gene match. The same sample was also used in a study of T cells in Graves' hyperthyroidism and ophthalmopathy.

The TCR sequence derives from a man younger than 30 with Graves disease. V gene TRBV12-3 or TRBV12-4 combines with J gene TRBJ2-3, with 7 bases matching TRBD1. Sequences were derived from peripheral blood mononuclear cells (PBMCs), sampled at new diagnosis, from a patient treated with antithyroid drugs. The CDR3 region is CASSSYRGYSTDTQYF. The CDR3 DNA is TGTGCCAGCAGTTCCTACAGGGGATATAGCACAGATACGCAGTATTTT.